The 12 T cell receptor beta chains below were found in one sample sequenced in a study of T-cell reconstitution after alpha-beta-depleted transplantation in children. Construction of the TCRbeta library involved unique molecular identifiers. A single record per CDR3 protein comes from TCRdb applying MiXCR to the PCR reads. The sample has 380,000 or so distinct CDR3 sequences, 10% to 15% seen once; the top ten hold 4.3%. The material was PBMCs, obtained from the stem cell graft. These receptors were taken from a human donor who donated a stem cell graft to a child with Fanconi anemia.

This clonotype has just a few counts. The chain carries TRBV7-8 and TRBJ1-5, with 7 nucleotides matching TRBD1. Germline loops: CDR1 SGHVS, CDR2 FQNEAQ. V shed 1 base, J shed 1 base, and the junction held 10 bases outside the gene matches. The CDR3 is 18 amino acids. The CDR3 loop is CASSLVRGDRASNQPQHF. The CDR3 nucleotides are TGTGCCAGCAGCTTAGTCAGGGGGGATAGGGCGAGCAATCAGCCCCAGCATTTT.

The J gene is TRBJ1-5, the V gene TRBV6-5; tentative D call: TRBD1 (5 bases). Germline lookup yields CDR1 MNHEY and CDR2 SVGAGI. Trimming removed 7 bases from V and 7 bases from J, with 17 bases in between. The length of the CDR3 is 14 residues. CDR3 amino acids: CASTALGGRQPQHF. For the CDR3, the DNA is TGTGCCAGCACGGCCCTGGGGGGAAGACAGCCCCAGCATTTT.

V and J are TRBV2 and TRBJ1-2; no firm D call. Per germline, CDR1 SNHLY and CDR2 FYNNEI. Trimming cost V 1 base and J 5 bases, with 8 bases left between them. The CDR3 is made up of 13 amino acids. For the CDR3, the DNA is TGTGCCAGCAGTGAAGGGGGTAGTTATGGCTACACCTTC. Translated, it gives CASSEGGSYGYTF.

V is TRBV3-1 and J is TRBJ2-3; 7 bases map to TRBD2. The CDR3 runs 15 residues. The ends lost 1 base at V and 3 bases at J; junction bases unmatched: 4. Germline assignment: CDR1 LGHDT and CDR2 YNNKEL (reference sequence). The CDR3 DNA reads as TGTGCCAGCAGCCAAGCCCAGGGAGGGACAGATACGCAGTATTTT. Amino acids: CASSQAQGGTDTQYF.

CDR3 sequence (DNA): TGTGCCAGCGGGGTCGGGGCTGAGCAGTTCTTC. Translation: CASGVGAEQFF. The rearrangement joins TRBV6-2 or TRBV6-3 to TRBJ2-1; D may match TRBD1 or TRBD2 (5 bases each). Looked up from germline, CDR1 is MNHEY and CDR2 is SVGEGT. Trimming cost V 8 bases and J 9 bases, with 11 bases left between them. The CDR3 sequence is 11 residues long.

The gene calls are TRBV12-3 or TRBV12-4 and TRBJ1-2, with D unresolved. V lost 1 base and J lost 7, with 13 bases in between. The CDR3 covers 14 residues. The CDR3 loop reads CASSLELRFGGYTF. CDR3 coding DNA: TGTGCCAGCAGTTTAGAACTACGGTTTGGTGGCTACACCTTC.

V gene TRBV6-2 or TRBV6-3 combines with J gene TRBJ2-2; 7 positions match TRBD1. Germline V lookup: CDR1 MNHEY, CDR2 SVGEGT. This CDR3 has 14 residues. Trimming removed 7 bases from V and 7 bases from J; junction bases left unmatched: 9. CDR3: CASMRGGSGGELFF. The DNA of the CDR3 is TGTGCCAGCATGAGAGGGGGCAGCGGCGGGGAGCTGTTTTTT.

This clonotype was found a few times. The chain is built from TRBV12-3 or TRBV12-4 and TRBJ2-2; perhaps TRBD1 as D (6 bases). Between the trimmed V and J ends, which lost 6 bases and 3 bases, there was a span of 17 bases. CDR3 size: 16 residues. Written as DNA, the CDR3 is TGTGCCAGCAGCTCCCTCCGGGACACCGACACCGGGGAGCTGTTTTTT. This translates into CASSSLRDTDTGELFF.

This clonotype was seen only a few times. V usage is TRBV20-1 and J usage is TRBJ2-7; possible D gene TRBD1, 7 bases. This CDR3 is 13 amino acids long. The V end was cut by 3 bases, the J end by 5 bases, with 14 bases between. The germline CDR1 and CDR2 sequences are DFQATT and SNEGSKA (reference sequence). CDR3 sequence reads: CSASIQGGDEQYV. The CDR3 DNA sequence: TGCAGTGCTAGTATCCAGGGGGGAGACGAGCAGTACGTC.

Only a few counts were recorded for this clonotype. The chain links TRBV5-5 to TRBJ2-3; D may match TRBD1 or TRBD2 (5 bases each). Trimming pared 4 bases from V and 5 bases from J, leaving 11 bases between. CDR1 and CDR2 from the germline V gene are SGHKS and YYEKEE (reference sequence). This CDR3 has 13 residues. The CDR3 here is CASSPGARDTQYF. The CDR3 bases are TGTGCCAGCAGCCCCGGGGCCCGAGATACGCAGTATTTT.

The chain combines TRBV6-1 with TRBJ1-2; no clear D. CDR1 and CDR2 from the germline V gene are MNHNS and SASEGT. V was cut by 0 bases and J by 2 bases, with 10 bases left in between. The CDR3 sequence is 15 residues long. The DNA of the CDR3 is TGTGCCAGCAGTGAAGCCAGATTTGGGAACTATGGCTACACCTTC. This encodes CASSEARFGNYGYTF.

This clonotype was found a few times. The chain uses TRBV5-6 and TRBJ1-5; D is uncertain. CDR3 length: 15 residues. Germline V gene data show CDR1 as SGHDT and CDR2 as YYEEEE. The V gene lost 2 bases and the J gene lost 0 bases, with 9 bases spanning the gap. The CDR3 nucleotides read TGTGCCAGCAGCTTAAGACATTATAGCAATCAGCCCCAGCATTTT. This translates into CASSLRHYSNQPQHF.